The 16 T cell receptor beta chains given below trace back to one sample, sequenced in a study of blood T cell repertoires in COVID-19. Profiled with immunoSEQ multiplex PCR; TCRdb holds only in-frame clones, not every one. The table records 250,000 or so clones, more than 70% of them present only once. The sample comprised PBMCs or T cells enriched from blood (not recorded which). Every receptor here comes from a woman between 45 and 60 years old who had recovered from COVID-19.

The chain links TRBV4-3 to TRBJ2-2; a weak D match, TRBD2 (5 bases). CDR3 size: 15 residues. Germline V gene data show CDR1 as LGHNA and CDR2 as YSLEER. Trimming left V 4 bases short and J 6 bases short, with 15 bases between. The CDR3 DNA reads TGCGCCAGCAGCCTCGAACGGGGTTTTGCCGGGGAGCTGTTTTTT. Translated, it gives CASSLERGFAGELFF.

This chain uses TRBV7-9 with TRBJ1-1; 8 bases map to TRBD1. The CDR3 is 16 amino acids. V lost 5 bases and J lost 0; bases outside the gene matches: 8. Per the germline V gene, CDR1 is SEHNR and CDR2 is FQNEAQ (reference sequence). CDR3 protein: CASSHDRGVLNTEAFF. CDR3 nucleotides: TGTGCCAGCAGCCACGACAGGGGCGTTCTGAACACTGAAGCTTTCTTT.

The rearrangement joins TRBV15 to TRBJ2-2, with 13 bases aligning to TRBD2. The CDR3 runs to 17 residues. V dropped 7 bases and J dropped 8; count of bases not matched to a gene: 13. CDR1 and CDR2 (germline): LNHNV, YYDKDF (reference sequence). The CDR3 here is CATMDPGLAGLRGELFF. In DNA form, the CDR3 reads TGTGCCACCATGGATCCGGGACTAGCGGGATTGAGGGGGGAGCTGTTTTTT.

This clone was picked up a small number of times. The V gene is TRBV24-1, the J gene TRBJ2-1; 12 bases match TRBD2. The V and J ends lost 4 bases and 3 bases, in that order; junction bases with no gene match: 15. This CDR3 is 20 amino acids long. From germline, CDR1 is KGHDR and CDR2 SFDVKD. CDR3 in DNA: TGTGCCACCAGTGAGTCCGGGACTAGCGGGTCTTGGGCTGGCTACAATGAGCAGTTCTTC. It yields the protein CATSESGTSGSWAGYNEQFF.

The J gene is TRBJ2-7, the V gene TRBV27, with D perhaps TRBD1 (6 bases). The germline V and J ends were trimmed by 6 bases and 5 bases, with 17 bases remaining between them. This CDR3 has 14 amino acids. Per the germline V gene, CDR1 is MNHEY and CDR2 is SMNVEV (reference sequence). The CDR3 DNA reads as TGTGCCAGCAGGAGAGCTGGGGGCTCAAACGAGCAGTACTTC. It translates to CASRRAGGSNEQYF.

This clone was found once. The chain links TRBV7-9 to TRBJ2-1; D unclear. CDR3 length: 11 amino acids. The germline V gene has CDR1 SEHNR and CDR2 FQNEAQ (reference sequence). Trimming took off 2 bases at V and 8 bases at J, with 4 bases between the two ends. DNA for the CDR3: TGTGCCAGCAGCTTATTCGATGAGCAGTTCTTC. Protein sequence: CASSLFDEQFF. Combining the CDR3 with reference TRBV7-9 and TRBJ2-1 gives the whole variable domain DTGVSQNPRHKITKRGQNVTFRCDPISEHNRLYWYRQTLGQGPEFLTYFQNEAQLEKSRLLSDRFSAERPKGSFSTLEIQRTEQGDSAMYLCASSLFDEQFFGPGTRLTVL.

V usage is TRBV11-2 and J usage is TRBJ1-2; D gene uncertain. Looked up from germline, CDR1 is SGHAT and CDR2 is FQNNGV. Between the trimmed V and J ends, which lost 3 bases and 9 bases, there was a span of 17 bases. The CDR3 contains 14 residues. The CDR3 nucleotides read TGTGCCAGCAGCTTGGACCACTCGGGAGTTCGCTACACCTTC. This translates into CASSLDHSGVRYTF.

This rearrangement joins TRBV12-5 to TRBJ1-1; 7 nucleotides align to TRBD1. The CDR3 runs to 16 residues. With V trimmed by 0 bases and J by 11 bases, 15 bases remained unmatched. Germline CDR1 reads LGHNT; CDR2 reads FRNRAP. This chain's CDR3 is CASGLVLGDRPFVAFF. The CDR3 bases are TGTGCTAGTGGTTTGGTCCTGGGGGACAGACCCTTTGTTGCTTTCTTT. The full variable domain, its missing parts supplied by reference TRBV12-5 and TRBJ1-1, is DARVTQTPRHKVTEMGQEVTMRCQPILGHNTVFWYRQTMMQGLELLAYFRNRAPLDDSGMPKDRFSAEMPDATLATLKIQPSEPRDSAVYFCASGLVLGDRPFVAFFGQGTRLTVV.

The chain uses TRBV5-1 and TRBJ2-3; 9 bases align to TRBD2. This CDR3 is 16 amino acids long. Germline CDR1 SGHRS, CDR2 YFSETQ. V lost 2 bases, J lost 6 bases, and 10 bases stayed unmatched. CDR3 DNA sequence: TGCGCCAGCAGCTTTGGTGGGGCGGGAGGGCCTGATACGCAGTATTTT. Translation gives CASSFGGAGGPDTQYF.

The chain employs TRBV27 and TRBJ2-3, with 10 positions matching TRBD1. The length of the CDR3 is 16 residues. The J segment lost 4 bases and the V segment lost 2 bases, leaving 6 bases of the junction unmatched. Germline V gene sequence: CDR1 MNHEY, CDR2 SMNVEV (reference sequence). The CDR3 DNA sequence: TGTGCCAGCAGTTTAGGGGGACAGGGGTTGGCAGATACGCAGTATTTT. Translation: CASSLGGQGLADTQYF.

The rearrangement links TRBV19 to TRBJ2-2; 10 bases agree with TRBD1. Germline V gene sequence: CDR1 LNHDA, CDR2 SQIVND (reference sequence). V trimming: 1 base; J trimming: 7 bases; junction bases outside the gene matches: 3. CDR3 length equals 15 residues. The CDR3 spells CASSIGGQGIGELFF. The CDR3 nucleotides are TGTGCCAGTAGTATAGGGGGACAGGGGATCGGGGAGCTGTTTTTT.

This chain links TRBV4-3 with TRBJ2-3; unclear D gene. V was cut by 0 bases and J by 6 bases, with 7 bases left in between. There are 13 residues in the CDR3. Per germline, CDR1 LGHNA and CDR2 YSLEER. The CDR3 reads CASSQDYADTQYF. The CDR3 DNA follows: TGCGCCAGCAGCCAAGATTATGCGGATACGCAGTATTTT.

V is TRBV2 and J is TRBJ1-1; no definite D call. This CDR3 contains 13 residues. Trimming removed 1 base from V and 4 bases from J, with 7 bases in between. Germline V lookup: CDR1 SNHLY, CDR2 FYNNEI. This CDR3 reads CASSEGRGTEAFF. The CDR3 coding sequence is TGTGCCAGCAGTGAAGGGCGGGGCACTGAAGCTTTCTTT.

V and J are TRBV29-1 and TRBJ1-2, with unresolved D. V was pared by 1 base and J by 1 base, with 7 bases between. The length of the CDR3 is 13 residues. The germline V gene has CDR1 SQVTM and CDR2 ANQGSEA. In DNA, the CDR3 is TGCAGCGTTGAAGCGGGGAATAACTATGGCTACACCTTC. Translation gives CSVEAGNNYGYTF.

The chain joins TRBV5-6 to TRBJ2-1, with D possibly matching TRBD2 (6 bases). Germline values: CDR1 SGHDT, CDR2 YYEEEE. Trimming stripped 0 bases from V and 2 bases from J, with 12 bases between. CDR3 length: 16 residues. CDR3 region: CASSLAISGTYNEQFF. As DNA, the CDR3 is TGTGCCAGCAGCTTGGCCATTAGCGGAACCTACAATGAGCAGTTCTTC. Looking up the rest from reference TRBV5-6 and TRBJ2-1 gives the full variable domain: DAGVTQSPTHLIKTRGQQVTLRCSPKSGHDTVSWYQQALGQGPQFIFQYYEEEERQRGNFPDRFSGHQFPNYSSELNVNALLLGDSALYLCASSLAISGTYNEQFFGPGTRLTVL.

The chain has TRBV18 and TRBJ2-3; D call uncertain. The CDR3 extends over 12 amino acids. Germline V gene data show CDR1 as KGHSH and CDR2 as LQKENI. The germline V and J ends were trimmed by 3 bases and 6 bases, with 7 bases remaining between them. CDR3 DNA sequence: TGTGCCAGCTCACCCAGGCCCGATACGCAGTATTTT. Protein sequence: CASSPRPDTQYF.